This T cell receptor beta chain originates from a study of OX40 agonist ivuxolimab in advanced cancers. Study results and limitations: The mean number of expanded clones was higher in CD8+ T cells than in CD4+. Clonal expansion among partial responders at 0.1-3.0 mg/kg ranked near the lowest.

This clone is a singleton in its sample. Its specificity is unknown. TCRdb's table, derived via immunoSEQ multiplex PCR, lists solely in-frame clones and lacks some. The sample carries approximately 87,000 clones, 88% recorded once. CDR1 and CDR2 (germline): SGHKS, YYEKEE (reference sequence). The CDR3 extends over 14 amino acids. The ends lost 3 bases at V and 8 bases at J; junction bases unmatched: 5. Source: CD4+ or CD8+ T cells sorted from blood, taken in a trial of the OX40 agonist ivuxolimab. The receptor was derived from an adult with an advanced solid tumor such as melanoma, head and neck, liver or kidney cancer. V gene TRBV5-5 combines with J gene TRBJ1-4; TRBD1 matches at 9 bases. The CDR3 here is CASSYTGGNEKLFF. The CDR3 DNA is TGTGCCAGCAGCTATACAGGGGGCAACGAAAAACTGTTTTTT.